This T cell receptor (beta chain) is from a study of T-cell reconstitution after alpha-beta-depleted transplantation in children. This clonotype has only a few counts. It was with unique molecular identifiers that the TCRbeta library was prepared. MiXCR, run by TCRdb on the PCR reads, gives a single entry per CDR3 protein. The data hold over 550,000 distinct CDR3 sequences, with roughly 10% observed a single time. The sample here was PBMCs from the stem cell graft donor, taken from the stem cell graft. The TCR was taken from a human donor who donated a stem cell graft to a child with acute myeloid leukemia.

The CDR3 region is CASTPSLNTEAFF. CDR3 sequence (DNA): TGTGCCAGCACCCCGTCCCTGAACACTGAAGCTTTCTTT. J is TRBJ1-1 and V is TRBV28; D unclear. This CDR3 has 13 residues. Germline lookup yields CDR1 MDHEN and CDR2 SYDVKM. Trimming removed 7 bases at V and 0 bases at J, with 9 bases between.